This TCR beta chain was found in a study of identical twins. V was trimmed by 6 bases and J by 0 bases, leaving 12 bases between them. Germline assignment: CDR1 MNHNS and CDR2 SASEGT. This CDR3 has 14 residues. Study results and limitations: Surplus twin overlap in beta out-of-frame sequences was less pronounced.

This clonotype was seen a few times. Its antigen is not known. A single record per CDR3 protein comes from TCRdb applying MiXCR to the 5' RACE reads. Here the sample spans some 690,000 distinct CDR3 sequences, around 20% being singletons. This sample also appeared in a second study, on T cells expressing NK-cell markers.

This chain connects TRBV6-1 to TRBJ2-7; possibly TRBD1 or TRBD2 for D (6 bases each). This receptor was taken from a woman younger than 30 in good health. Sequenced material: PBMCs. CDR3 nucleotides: TGTGCCAGCAGGCGGGACATTTTCTCCTACGAGCAGTACTTC. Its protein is CASRRDIFSYEQYF.